The T cell receptor beta chain under discussion was sequenced for a study of cytomegalovirus exposure and HLA in healthy donors. Study summary: As released early, the data held some 80 million unique TCRs from HLA-typed donors. Study-wide results and limits: Overall, under 200 TCR beta chains were annotated as cytomegalovirus-associated.

A word on this clone: Its target is unknown.

The primer mix had 60 Vbeta and 13 Jbeta primers. Using immunoSEQ multiplex PCR, the repertoire was profiled, and TCRdb retains in-frame clones only, with some absent. This sample has some 140,000 clones; roughly 78% occur once, and the top ten carry around 4.8%. The sequence was collected from a man between 25 and 39 years old in good health. Sequencing was carried out using PBMCs.

CDR3 coding DNA: TGTGCCAGCAGTGCCAGGGTGGGGACTAGCGGCTACGAGCAGTACTTC. It specifies CASSARVGTSGYEQYF. This chain joins TRBV2 and TRBJ2-5, with 11 bases identical to TRBD2. The DNA end favors TRBJ2-7, so the J call may be wrong. The CDR3 sequence is 16 residues long. CDR1 and CDR2 from the germline V gene are SNHLY and FYNNEI.